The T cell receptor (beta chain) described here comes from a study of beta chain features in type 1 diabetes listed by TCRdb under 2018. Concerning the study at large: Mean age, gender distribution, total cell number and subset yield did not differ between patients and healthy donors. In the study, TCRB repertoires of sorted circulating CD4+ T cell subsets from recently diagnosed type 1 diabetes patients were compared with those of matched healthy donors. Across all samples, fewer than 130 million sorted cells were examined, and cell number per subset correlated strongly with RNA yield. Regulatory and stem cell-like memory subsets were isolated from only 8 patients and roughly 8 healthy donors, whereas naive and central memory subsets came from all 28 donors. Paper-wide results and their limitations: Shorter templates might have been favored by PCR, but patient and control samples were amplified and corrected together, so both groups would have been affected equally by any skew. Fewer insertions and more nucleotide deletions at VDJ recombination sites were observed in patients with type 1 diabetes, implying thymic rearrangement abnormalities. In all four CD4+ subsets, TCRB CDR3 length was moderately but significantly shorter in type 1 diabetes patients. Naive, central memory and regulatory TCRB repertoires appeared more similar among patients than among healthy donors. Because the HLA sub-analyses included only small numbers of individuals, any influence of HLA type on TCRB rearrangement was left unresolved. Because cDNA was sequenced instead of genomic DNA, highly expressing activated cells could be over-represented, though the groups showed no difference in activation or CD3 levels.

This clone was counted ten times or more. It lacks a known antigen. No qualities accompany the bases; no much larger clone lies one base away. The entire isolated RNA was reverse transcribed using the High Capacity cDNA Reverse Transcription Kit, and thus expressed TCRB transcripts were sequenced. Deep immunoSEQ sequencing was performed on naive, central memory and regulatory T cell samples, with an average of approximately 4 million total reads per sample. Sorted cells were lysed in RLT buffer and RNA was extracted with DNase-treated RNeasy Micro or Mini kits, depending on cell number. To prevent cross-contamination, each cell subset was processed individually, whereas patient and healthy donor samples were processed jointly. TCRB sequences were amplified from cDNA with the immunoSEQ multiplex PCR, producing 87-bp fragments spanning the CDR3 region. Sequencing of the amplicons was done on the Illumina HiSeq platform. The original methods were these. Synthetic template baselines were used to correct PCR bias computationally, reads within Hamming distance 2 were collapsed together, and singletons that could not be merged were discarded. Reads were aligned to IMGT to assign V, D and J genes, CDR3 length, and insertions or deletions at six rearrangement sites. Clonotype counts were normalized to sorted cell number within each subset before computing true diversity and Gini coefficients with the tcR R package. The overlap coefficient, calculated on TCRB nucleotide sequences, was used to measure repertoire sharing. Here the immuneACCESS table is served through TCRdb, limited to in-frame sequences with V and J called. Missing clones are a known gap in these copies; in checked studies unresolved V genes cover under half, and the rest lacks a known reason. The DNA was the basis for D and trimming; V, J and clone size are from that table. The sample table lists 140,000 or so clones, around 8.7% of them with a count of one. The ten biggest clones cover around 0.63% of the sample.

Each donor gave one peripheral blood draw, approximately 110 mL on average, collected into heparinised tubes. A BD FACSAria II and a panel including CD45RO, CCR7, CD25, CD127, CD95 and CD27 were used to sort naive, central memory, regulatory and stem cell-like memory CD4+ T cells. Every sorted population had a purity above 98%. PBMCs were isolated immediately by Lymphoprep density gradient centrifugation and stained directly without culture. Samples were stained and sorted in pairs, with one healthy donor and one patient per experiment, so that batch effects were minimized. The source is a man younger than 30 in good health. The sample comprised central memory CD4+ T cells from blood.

CDR3 protein: CASSPQRTGQYGYTF. The base sequence is TGCGCCAGCAGCCCTCAACGGACAGGGCAGTATGGCTACACCTTC. The chain is encoded by TRBV4-3 joined to TRBJ1-2; 8 bases in between match TRBD1. CDR1 and CDR2 were assigned from the germline V gene as LGHNA and YSLEER. V is pruned by 4 bases and J by 5 bases, leaving 9 bases of the junction without a gene match. The CDR3 goes from the cysteine to the phenylalanine over 15 residues. Here the CDR3 DNA is all that survives: 45 bases in frame from base 1.